The clone carrying this TCR beta chain was detected ten times or more. Its target is not known. These data come from a study of T cells in Graves' hyperthyroidism and ophthalmopathy. Study results and caveats: Ophthalmopathy was identified by the model a median roughly six months ahead of onset.

Amplification targeted TCR beta CDR3 regions from RNA transcripts. The HTBI primer set served for first-round RT-PCR of the TCR CDR3. Using its own MiXCR run on the multiplex PCR reads, TCRdb lists one record per CDR3 protein. The sample shows 300,000 or so distinct CDR3 sequences, 21% of them seen only once. Trimming removed 0 bases at V and 6 bases at J, with 15 bases between. Germline V gene sequence: CDR1 LNHDA, CDR2 SQIVND (reference sequence). This CDR3 comprises 15 residues. Patients aged 18 to 65 had newly diagnosed hyperthyroidism of under 2 months' duration. Uncontrolled infection, other autoimmune disease, pregnancy or lactation led to exclusion. PBMCs were derived from around 10 ml fresh peripheral blood.

The specimen was blood. The TCR comes from a woman between 45 and 65 years old with Graves' hyperthyroidism. This chain joins TRBV19 and TRBJ2-7, with D perhaps matching TRBD2 (5 bases). The CDR3 bases are TGTGCCAGTAGTATAGATGAGGGATCTTCGGGCGAGCAGTACTTC. Translation: CASSIDEGSSGEQYF.